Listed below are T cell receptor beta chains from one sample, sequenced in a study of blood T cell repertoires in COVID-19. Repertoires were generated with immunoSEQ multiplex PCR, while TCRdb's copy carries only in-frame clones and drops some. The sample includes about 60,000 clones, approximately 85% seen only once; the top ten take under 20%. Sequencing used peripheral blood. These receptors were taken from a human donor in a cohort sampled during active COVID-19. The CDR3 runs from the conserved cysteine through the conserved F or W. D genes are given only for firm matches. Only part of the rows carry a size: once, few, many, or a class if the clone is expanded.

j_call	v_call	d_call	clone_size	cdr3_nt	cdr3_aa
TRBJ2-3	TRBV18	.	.	TGTGCCAGCTCACCTCTTCGGCAGGCTAGCACAGATACGCAGTATTTT	CASSPLRQASTDTQYF
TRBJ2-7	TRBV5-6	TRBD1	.	TGTGCCAGCAGCTTGACAGGGGGCTATAGCTACGAGCAGTACTTC	CASSLTGGYSYEQYF
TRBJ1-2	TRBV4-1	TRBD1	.	TGCGCCAGCAGCCCCGGTTCACTCCGGGACAGGTTTGGGGGTAACTATGGCTACACCTTC	CASSPGSLRDRFGGNYGYTF
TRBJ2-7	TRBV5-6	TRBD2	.	TGTGCCAGCAGCTCGGCCGGGACTAGCTTCCACGAGCAGTACTTC	CASSSAGTSFHEQYF
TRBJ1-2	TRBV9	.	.	TGTGCCAGCAGCTCGTACTCTGGCTACACCTTC	CASSSYSGYTF
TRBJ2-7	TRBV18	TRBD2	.	TGTGCCAGCACGAGCGGGGCGGACTACGAGCAGTACTTC	CASTSGADYEQYF
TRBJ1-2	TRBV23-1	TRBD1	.	TGCGCCAGCAGTCTCACTTCTCCCAGGGGGCCACGGGGCTATGGCTACACCTTC	CASSLTSPRGPRGYGYTF
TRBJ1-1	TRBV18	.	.	TGTGCCAGCTCACAACAGGGATGGACTGAAGCTTTCTTT	CASSQQGWTEAFF
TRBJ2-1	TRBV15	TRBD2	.	TGTGCCACCAGCAGAGGACGAGCGGGGCGGGTGGTGAGTGAGCAGTTCTTC	CATSRGRAGRVVSEQFF
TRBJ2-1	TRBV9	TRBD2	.	TGTGCCAGCAGCGGTAGCGGGGGGGACAATGAGCAGTTCTTC	CASSGSGGDNEQFF
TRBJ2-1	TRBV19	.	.	TGTGCCAGCGCTAAGGGGCACACACTCAATGAGCAGTTCTTC	CASAKGHTLNEQFF
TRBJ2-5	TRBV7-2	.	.	TGTGCCAGCAGCTTAGCCCCGGGAGTAAGGGAGACCCAGTACTTC	CASSLAPGVRETQYF
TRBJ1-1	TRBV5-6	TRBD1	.	TGTGCCAGCAGCAGTACAGGGGGGAAGACTGAAGCTTTCTTT	CASSSTGGKTEAFF
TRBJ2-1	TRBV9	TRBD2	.	TGTGCCAGCAGCCCGATAGCGGGATTAAACAATGAGCAGTTCTTC	CASSPIAGLNNEQFF
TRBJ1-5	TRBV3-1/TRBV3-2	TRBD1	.	TGTGCCAGCAGCCAGGGCGACAGGGGCAATCAGCCCCAGCATTTT	CASSQGDRGNQPQHF
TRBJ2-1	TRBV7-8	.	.	TGTGCCAGCAGCTTAAGCGTCCAGGGTGTAAATGAGCAGTTCTTC	CASSLSVQGVNEQFF
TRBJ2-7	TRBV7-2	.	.	TGTGCCAGCTCCTTACGGCAGGGTTGGTACGAGCAGTACTTC	CASSLRQGWYEQYF
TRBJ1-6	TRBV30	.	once	TGTGCCTGGAGTTGGGATAGCCCCCAGGGGTCACCCCTCCACTTT	CAWSWDSPQGSPLHF
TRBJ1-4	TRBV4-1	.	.	TGCGCCAGCAGCCAAGGAGGAAAGGGGGAAAAACTGTTTTTT	CASSQGGKGEKLFF
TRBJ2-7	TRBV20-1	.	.	TGCAGTGCTTACAGGGCTTCCGAGCAGTACTTC	CSAYRASEQYF
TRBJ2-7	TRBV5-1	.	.	TGCGCCAGCAGCTTTCAGGGCAACTACGAGCAGTACTTC	CASSFQGNYEQYF
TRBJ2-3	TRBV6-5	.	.	TGTGCCAGCAGTATAGCATACAGCACAGATACGCAGTATTTT	CASSIAYSTDTQYF
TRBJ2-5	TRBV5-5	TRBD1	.	TGTGCCAGCAGCCCGACAGGGTTTAGGCAAGAGACCCAGTACTTC	CASSPTGFRQETQYF
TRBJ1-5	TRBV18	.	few	TGTGCCAGCTCACCTCAGGGGATTAGCAATCAGCCCCAGCATTTT	CASSPQGISNQPQHF
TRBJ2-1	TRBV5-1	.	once	TGCGCCAGCAGCTTGGGGTCGGGAACCTACAATGAGCAGTTCTTC	CASSLGSGTYNEQFF
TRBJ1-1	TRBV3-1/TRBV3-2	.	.	TGTGCCAGCAGCCAAGCTGCCAGCCTAACCAGGGCTTTCTTT	CASSQAASLTRAFF
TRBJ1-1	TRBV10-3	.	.	TGTGCCATCAGTGGGGCGGGGACTAGAGAAGCTTTCTTT	CAISGAGTREAFF
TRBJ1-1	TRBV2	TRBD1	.	TGTGCCAGCATTAGGGACAGGAACACTGAAGCTTTCTTT	CASIRDRNTEAFF
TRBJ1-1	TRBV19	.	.	TGTGCCGCAAACGGGGGTCCAGGAGGAGACACTGAAGCTTTCTTT	CAANGGPGGDTEAFF
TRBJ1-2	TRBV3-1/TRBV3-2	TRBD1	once	TGTGCCAGCAACGCCAAAGGAGGAGGGACAGGCAACTATGGCTACACCTTC	CASNAKGGGTGNYGYTF
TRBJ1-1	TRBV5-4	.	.	TGTGCCAGCAGTGAGGTAGGGACATCGAACACTGAAGCTTTCTTT	CASSEVGTSNTEAFF
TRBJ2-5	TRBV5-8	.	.	TGTGCCAGCAGCAGGGGTCGTAATCTCGAGACCCAGTACTTC	CASSRGRNLETQYF
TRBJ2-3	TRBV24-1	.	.	TGTGCCACCAGTGATCTAATATTCGGGGGACGGGATACGCAGTATTTT	CATSDLIFGGRDTQYF
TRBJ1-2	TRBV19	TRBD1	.	TGTGCCAGTAGCGACTCAGGGACAGCAACCTATGGCTACACCTTC	CASSDSGTATYGYTF
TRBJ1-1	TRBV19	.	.	TGTGCCAGTAGTACCGGGGGGGGATGGACGGAAAAGAACACTGAAGCTTTCTTT	CASSTGGGWTEKNTEAFF
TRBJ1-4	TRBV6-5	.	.	TGTGCCAGCAGACCAGACAGGTCAACTAATGAAAAACTGTTTTTT	CASRPDRSTNEKLFF
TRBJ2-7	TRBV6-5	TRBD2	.	TGTGCCAGCAGTTCTAGACTAGCGGCCTACGAGCAGTACTTC	CASSSRLAAYEQYF
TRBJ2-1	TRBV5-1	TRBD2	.	TGCGCCAGCAGCTTTCGGCCGACTAGCGGGGGGGCCTTAGGTGAGCAGTTCTTC	CASSFRPTSGGALGEQFF
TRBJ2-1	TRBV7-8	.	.	TGTGCCAGCAGCGCCCCTTTGCGGAGCTCCTACAATGAGCAGTTCTTC	CASSAPLRSSYNEQFF
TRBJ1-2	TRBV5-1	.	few	TGCGCCAGCAGTTACAGGGTTGGCGATGGCTACACCTTC	CASSYRVGDGYTF
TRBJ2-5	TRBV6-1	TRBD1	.	TGTGCCAGCAGTGAGAGACAGGGAATTTACGAGACCCAGTACTTC	CASSERQGIYETQYF
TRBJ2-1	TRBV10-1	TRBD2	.	TGCGCCAGCAGTGAAGGGACTAGCGGAGAGCAGTTCTTC	CASSEGTSGEQFF